This T cell receptor (beta chain) stems from a study of graft-versus-host responses after intestinal transplantation. The method was immunoSEQ multiplex PCR; TCRdb's version includes in-frame clones alone and lacks a portion of them. This table has under 100,000 clones, about 93% appearing once. In regard to this clone: Its antigen remains unidentified.

The CDR3 has 13 residues. V was shortened by 4 bases and J by 4 bases, with 10 bases between the two germline ends. CDR1 MNHEY and CDR2 SMNVEV come from the germline V gene (reference sequence). The J gene is TRBJ1-2, the V gene TRBV27; D possibly corresponds to TRBD1 (6 bases). This TCR came from a human donor who was the organ donor for an intestinal transplant. The sample in question was unstimulated CD8+ T cells sorted from spleen or lymph node cells, obtained before transplant. In nucleotides, the CDR3 is TGTGCCAGCAGTTCGGGGGGGCCCTATGGCTACACCTTC. It encodes CASSSGGPYGYTF.